This TCR beta chain was sequenced during a study of blood T cell repertoires in COVID-19. Residents of 20 to 25 US areas, aged roughly 18 to 95 years, made up the participants. Repertoires were generated with immunoSEQ multiplex PCR, while TCRdb's copy carries only in-frame clones and drops some. Among a few hundred thousand clones listed, around 88% were seen once. The receptor was isolated from a woman aged 40-49 years with acute COVID-19. The sequencing input was PBMCs or T cells enriched from blood (not recorded which).

The CDR3 region has the DNA TGTGCCAGCAGCTTAGGTCGGAACACTGAAGCTTTCTTT. This sequence encodes CASSLGRNTEAFF. The J gene is TRBJ1-1, the V gene TRBV7-6; the D is unclear. CDR1 SGHVS and CDR2 FNYEAQ come from the germline V gene. The CDR3 consists of 13 residues. Trimming removed 1 base at V and 1 base at J, with 4 bases between. The whole variable domain, filled in from reference TRBV7-6 and TRBJ1-1, reads GAGVSQSPRYKVTKRGQDVALRCDPISGHVSLYWYRQALGQGPEFLTYFNYEAQQDKSGLPNDRFSAERPEGSISTLTIQRTEQRDSAMYRCASSLGRNTEAFFGQGTRLTVV.